The 13 T cell receptor beta chains given below trace back to one sample, sequenced in a study of blood T cell repertoires in COVID-19. Libraries were prepared by immunoSEQ multiplex PCR; TCRdb keeps only in-frame clonotypes and omits some of them. The table lists 150,000 to 200,000 clones, about 83% of them singletons. Sample: peripheral blood. The source is a woman aged 70-85 years with COVID-19, enrolled during active disease.

This chain connects TRBV11-2 to TRBJ1-2; 7 bases agree with TRBD1. Germline values: CDR1 SGHAT, CDR2 FQNNGV. This CDR3 comprises 16 residues. Losses at the gene ends were 0 bases for V and 2 bases for J; bases not matched to a gene: 6. The CDR3 DNA sequence: TGTGCCAGCAGCTTAGAGGGGACAGCCTCCAACTATGGCTACACCTTC. Its protein product is CASSLEGTASNYGYTF. Together with reference TRBV11-2 and TRBJ1-2, the CDR3 gives the full variable domain: EAGVAQSPRYKIIEKRQSVAFWCNPISGHATLYWYQQILGQGPKLLIQFQNNGVVDDSQLPKDRFSAERLKGVDSTLKIQPAKLEDSAVYLCASSLEGTASNYGYTFGSGTRLTVV.

The chain is built from TRBV15 and TRBJ2-7; 9 positions agree with TRBD1. This CDR3 is 14 amino acids long. Germline CDR1 LNHNV, CDR2 YYDKDF (reference sequence). The V gene end was trimmed by 5 bases and the J gene end by 5 bases; junction bases not matched to a gene: 7. CDR3 bases: TGTGCCACCAGCGGAGTGACAGGGGGGGACGAGCAGTACTTC. As protein: CATSGVTGGDEQYF. Full variable domain (outside the CDR3, taken from reference TRBV15 and TRBJ2-7): DAMVIQNPRYQVTQFGKPVTLSCSQTLNHNVMYWYQQKSSQAPKLLFHYYDKDFNNEADTPDNFQSRRPNTSFCFLDIRSPGLGDTAMYLCATSGVTGGDEQYFGPGTRLTVT.

This clone has only one observation. The chain couples TRBV27 to TRBJ1-2, with 8 bases aligning to TRBD1. The CDR3 has 15 amino acids. With 3 bases clipped from V and 6 bases from J, the junction kept 9 bases outside the gene matches. Germline-derived CDR1 and CDR2 are MNHEY and SMNVEV (reference sequence). The CDR3, as DNA: TGTGCCAGCAGTTTCAAACGGGAGACAGGGGATGGCTACACCTTC. Translated, it gives CASSFKRETGDGYTF.

This clone was seen once. The chain recombines TRBV3-1 (or the pseudogene TRBV3-2) with TRBJ1-1, with TRBD1 as a possible D gene (6 bases). The CDR3 is made up of 13 amino acids. Trimming shortened V by 4 bases and J by 3 bases, and 9 bases separated the two germline ends. Germline V CDR1 and CDR2: LGHDT, YNNKEL (reference sequence). CDR3 bases: TGTGCCAGCAGCCCCGGACAGTACACTGAAGCTTTCTTT. Translation: CASSPGQYTEAFF.

The chain recombines TRBV3-1 (or the pseudogene TRBV3-2) with TRBJ1-1, with D possibly TRBD1 on 6 matching bases. Germline values: CDR1 LGHDT, CDR2 YNNKEL (reference sequence). The CDR3 runs to 14 residues. Deletions cut 4 bases from V and 1 base from J, with 10 bases between. Here the CDR3 reads CASSRLGANTEAFF. The CDR3 DNA reads as TGTGCCAGCAGCCGACTGGGGGCGAACACTGAAGCTTTCTTT.

The chain links TRBV5-1 to TRBJ1-5; D not resolved. The germline V and J ends were trimmed by 4 bases and 1 base, with 9 bases remaining between them. CDR1 is SGHRS, CDR2 YFSETQ, per germline. This CDR3 contains 14 residues. The CDR3 is CASSPEGSNQPQHF. Written as DNA, the CDR3 is TGCGCCAGCAGCCCGGAGGGCAGCAATCAGCCCCAGCATTTT. Using reference TRBV5-1 and TRBJ1-5 for the parts outside the CDR3, the full variable domain is KAGVTQTPRYLIKTRGQQVTLSCSPISGHRSVSWYQQTPGQGLQFLFEYFSETQRNKGNFPGRFSGRQFSNSRSEMNVSTLELGDSALYLCASSPEGSNQPQHFGDGTRLSIL.

V gene TRBV4-1 combines with J gene TRBJ1-5; 11 bases are shared with TRBD1. The CDR3 loop spans 16 amino acids. Per germline, CDR1 MGHRA and CDR2 YSYEKL. Unmatched junction bases numbered 5, after V lost 4 bases and J lost 3 bases. The CDR3 reads CASSPGQGVFNQPQHF. The DNA of the CDR3 is TGCGCCAGCAGCCCGGGACAGGGGGTCTTCAATCAGCCCCAGCATTTT.

This sequence joins TRBV4-1 and TRBJ1-2; D is unclear. The germline V gene has CDR1 MGHRA and CDR2 YSYEKL. The CDR3 extends over 14 amino acids. The ends were cut back, 0 bases at V and 1 base at J, with 6 bases in the middle. CDR3 coding DNA: TGCGCCAGCAGCCAAGACCGTATTAACTATGGCTACACCTTC. It codes for CASSQDRINYGYTF.

The gene calls are TRBV7-3 and TRBJ1-1; tentative D call: TRBD1 (6 bases). The CDR3 loop spans 13 amino acids. The germline V gene has CDR1 SGHTA and CDR2 FQGTGA. The ends were cut back, 5 bases at V and 10 bases at J, with 17 bases in the middle. The CDR3 nucleotides are TGTGCCAGCAGCCCCGGGGCAGGGGAGTCAGCTTTCTTT. Amino acid sequence: CASSPGAGESAFF.

The chain joins TRBV6-6 to TRBJ2-2; D is possibly TRBD1 (6 bases). Germline-derived CDR1 and CDR2 are MNHNY and SVGAGI (reference sequence). The V and J ends lost 4 bases and 6 bases respectively, with 9 bases between them. The CDR3 length is 13 residues. CDR3 loop: CASSSQGPGELFF. CDR3 nucleotide sequence: TGTGCCAGCAGTTCACAGGGACCCGGGGAGCTGTTTTTT.

The rearrangement uses TRBV5-6 and TRBJ2-2; D gene ambiguous. V shed 2 bases and J shed 7 bases, with 9 bases lying between them. The CDR3 has 13 residues. In germline, CDR1 is SGHDT, CDR2 YYEEEE. The CDR3 protein is CASSFRPGGELFF. CDR3 nucleotide sequence: TGTGCCAGCAGCTTTCGTCCCGGCGGGGAGCTGTTTTTT.

The chain joins TRBV5-6 to TRBJ1-4, with D tentatively TRBD1 (6 bases). The CDR3 is made up of 15 amino acids. Germline CDR1 and CDR2: SGHDT and YYEEEE. Deletions cut 3 bases from V and 4 bases from J, with 13 bases between. The CDR3 loop reads CASSSQGLGNEKLFF. In DNA form, the CDR3 reads TGTGCCAGCAGCTCACAGGGATTAGGTAATGAAAAACTGTTTTTT.

The V and J genes are TRBV18 and TRBJ2-3; tentatively, D is TRBD2 (6 bases). Germline CDR1 and CDR2: KGHSH and LQKENI. CDR3 length: 17 residues. With 0 bases removed from V and 0 bases from J, the gap between germline ends came to 13 bases. The chain's CDR3 is CASSPPVSRESTDTQYF. The CDR3 nucleotides are TGTGCCAGCTCACCACCTGTATCGCGGGAAAGCACAGATACGCAGTATTTT.